What follows are 23 T cell receptor beta chains derived from one specimen sequenced in a study of T cell repertoires in cytomegalovirus infection. Via MiXCR, TCRdb re-called the reads, giving one row per CDR3 protein. The sample comprises roughly 760,000 distinct CDR3 sequences, roughly a third of which are singletons, and more than 2.5% rests with the top ten. The sequenced sample was PBMCs. The receptors come from a human donor in good health (CMV status not recorded). Some clones in this sample may be carry-over from other donors' samples.

The chain recombines TRBV20-1 with TRBJ2-3; D remains ambiguous. Germline assignment: CDR1 DFQATT and CDR2 SNEGSKA (reference sequence). Trimming took 6 bases from V and 9 from J, leaving 19 bases between them. The CDR3 loop spans 13 amino acids. The CDR3 loop reads CSAQPPGGITQYF. The CDR3 DNA reads TGCAGTGCGCAACCCCCGGGCGGAATCACGCAGTATTTT.

Only a few counts were recorded for this clonotype. The V and J genes are TRBV6-1 and TRBJ1-6; the match to TRBD1 covers 7 bases. From germline, CDR1 is MNHNS and CDR2 SASEGT. The CDR3 consists of 14 residues. The junction had 7 bases not matched to a gene; V was cut back by 4 bases and J by 10 bases. The CDR3 DNA is TGTGCCAGCAGTGGGGACAGAAGACGATCACCCCTCCACTTT. Its translation: CASSGDRRRSPLHF.

This chain links TRBV2 with TRBJ2-3; D not certain. Trimming took off 7 bases at V and 4 bases at J, with 12 bases between the two ends. The length of the CDR3 is 13 residues. The germline CDR1 and CDR2 sequences are SNHLY and FYNNEI. CDR3 in amino acids: CASIKETADTQYF. DNA for the CDR3: TGTGCCAGCATAAAGGAAACAGCAGATACGCAGTATTTT.

The gene calls are TRBV4-1 and TRBJ2-1, with TRBD2 matching 8 bases. This CDR3 region has 14 residues. The trim removed 3 bases at V and 9 bases at J, leaving 7 bases unmatched. The germline gives CDR1 MGHRA, CDR2 YSYEKL. CDR3 coding DNA: TGCGCCAGCAGCCAGGGGACTAGTTACGGTGAGCAGTTCTTC. This translates into CASSQGTSYGEQFF.

The table lists this clonotype with a few counts. As DNA, the CDR3 is TGTGCCAGCAGTTACTCTGGCTACGAGCAGTTCTTC. Its translation is CASSYSGYEQFF. The chain uses TRBV6-2 or TRBV6-3 and TRBJ2-1; D not resolved. From germline, CDR1 is MNHEY and CDR2 SVGEGT. The CDR3 has 12 amino acids. V was shortened by 0 bases and J by 10 bases, with 7 bases between the two germline ends.

The V call is TRBV6-2 or TRBV6-3, the J call TRBJ1-1; D possibly corresponds to TRBD1 (5 bases). Germline values: CDR1 MNHEY, CDR2 SVGEGT. The CDR3 covers 14 residues. V was shortened by 5 bases and J by 3 bases, with 13 bases between the two germline ends. This chain's CDR3 is CASSPNRIHTEAFF. CDR3 coding DNA: TGTGCCAGCAGTCCCAACAGGATACACACTGAAGCTTTCTTT.

CDR3 sequence reads: CASSLKAGQSNEKLFF. CDR3 in DNA: TGTGCCAGCAGCTTAAAGGCCGGACAGTCTAATGAAAAACTGTTTTTT. The chain uses TRBV5-4 and TRBJ1-4; a possible D gene is TRBD1 (6 bases). The germline CDR1 and CDR2 sequences are SGHNT and YYREEE (reference sequence). The CDR3 extends over 16 amino acids. The V end lost 2 bases, the J end lost 3 bases, and 14 bases lay between the germline ends. Complete variable domain (other parts from reference TRBV5-4 and TRBJ1-4): ETGVTQSPTHLIKTRGQQVTLRCSSQSGHNTVSWYQQALGQGPQFIFQYYREEENGRGNFPPRFSGLQFPNYSSELNVNALELDDSALYLCASSLKAGQSNEKLFFGSGTQLSVL.

Details on this clonotype: This clone may be a read error of a much larger clone one base away. V is TRBV20-1 and J is TRBJ1-2; no definite D call. From germline, CDR1 is DFQATT and CDR2 SNEGSKA (reference sequence). The CDR3 is 15 residues long. The CDR3 nucleotides read TGCAGTGCTAGAGACACGTGGGCAGCCATCTATGGCTACCCCTTC. It codes for CSARDTWAAIYGYPF.

J is TRBJ2-1 and V is TRBV11-3; 7 bases align to TRBD2. The CDR3 extends over 14 amino acids. Germline CDR1 is SGHNT and CDR2 is YENEEA. The V gene end was trimmed by 4 bases and the J gene end by 5 bases; junction bases not matched to a gene: 5. Here the CDR3 reads CASSSGLVHNEQFF. CDR3 bases: TGTGCCAGCAGCTCCGGACTAGTCCACAATGAGCAGTTCTTC.

The V and J genes are TRBV28 and TRBJ1-2; 10 bases fit TRBD1. V gave up 8 bases and J gave up 7 bases; unmatched junction bases: 13. In germline, CDR1 is MDHEN, CDR2 SYDVKM. The CDR3 totals 15 residues. CDR3 nucleotide sequence: TGTGCCAGCCTTATACCGGGACAGGGGCCACTTGGCTACACCTTC. This sequence encodes CASLIPGQGPLGYTF.

Notes on this clonotype: This may be a read error, as it is one base from a much larger clone. The V gene is TRBV12-3 or TRBV12-4, the J gene TRBJ2-2, with TRBD2 as a possible D gene (6 bases). There are 17 residues in the CDR3. V shed 5 bases and J shed 8 bases, with 24 bases lying between them. CDR3 DNA sequence: TGTGCCAGCAGTCCCCGGGACTCGGGGACGGAGGGGGGGGAGCTGTTTTTT. This codes for CASSPRDSGTEGGELFF.

Of note for this clonotype: A much larger clone sits a single nucleotide away, making a read error possible. The chain recombines TRBV4-3 with TRBJ2-7; 10 bases agree with TRBD2. Germline V gene data show CDR1 as LGHNA and CDR2 as YSLEER. The CDR3 consists of 15 residues. The CDR3: CASNQGLAGAPEQYF. The CDR3 nucleotides read TGCGCCAGCAACCAAGGGCTAGCGGGAGCCCCCGAGCAGTACTTC.

The chain employs TRBV6-2 or TRBV6-3 and TRBJ2-2, with no clear D. The CDR3 loop spans 13 amino acids. V was shortened by 2 bases and J by 3 bases, with 4 bases between the two germline ends. Germline-derived CDR1 and CDR2 are MNHEY and SVGEGT. The DNA of the CDR3 is TGTGCCAGCAGTTACGAAGACACCGGGGAGCTGTTTTTT. Its protein is CASSYEDTGELFF.

This clonotype was recorded only once. The gene calls are TRBV12-3 or TRBV12-4 and TRBJ1-3, with D unclear. The CDR3 contains 16 residues. Deletions cut 4 bases from V and 0 bases from J, with 13 bases between. In nucleotides, the CDR3 is TGTGCCAGCAGTTCCCCGACACGAGACTCTGGAAACACCATATATTTT. This gives the protein CASSSPTRDSGNTIYF.

The genes are TRBV29-1 and TRBJ2-1; D assignment may be TRBD1 or TRBD2 (6 bases each). Trimming stripped 4 bases from V and 9 bases from J, with 34 bases between. This CDR3 has 19 residues. Germline V gene sequence: CDR1 SQVTM, CDR2 ANQGSEA. CDR3 region: CSVVFFWVPGGPLSGEQFF. DNA for the CDR3: TGCAGCGTTGTTTTCTTCTGGGTCCCCGGGGGCCCCCTGAGCGGTGAGCAGTTCTTC.

This chain uses TRBV18 with TRBJ2-7, with TRBD1 identical over 9 bases. V shed 3 bases and J 6 bases; nucleotides not matched to a gene: 15. The length of the CDR3 is 17 residues. The V gene's germline CDR1 is KGHSH and CDR2 LQKENI. CDR3 in DNA: TGTGCCAGCTCACCCGATACCGCCGGGACAGGGATGGGCGAGCAGTACTTC. Residues: CASSPDTAGTGMGEQYF.

This clonotype was picked up many times. The chain carries TRBV7-2 and TRBJ2-7, with 12 bases fitting TRBD2. The germline V gene encodes CDR1 SGHTA and CDR2 FQGNSA. The CDR3 loop spans 15 amino acids. The V segment lost 5 bases and the J segment 6 bases; nucleotides outside the gene matches: 8. The CDR3 bases are TGTGCCAGCAGCCTTCGACTAGCGGGGGCTTCCGAGCAGTACTTC. Amino acids: CASSLRLAGASEQYF.

This clonotype appeared a single time. The chain uses TRBV29-1 and TRBJ1-1; 9 positions match TRBD1. The CDR3 runs to 19 residues. Germline CDR1 SQVTM, CDR2 ANQGSEA. Unmatched junction bases numbered 19, after V lost 0 bases and J lost 5 bases. The chain's CDR3 is CSVEDMNRGPRTWGTEAFF. The CDR3 nucleotides read TGCAGCGTTGAAGACATGAACAGGGGGCCCCGTACCTGGGGGACTGAAGCTTTCTTT.

The chain uses TRBV28 and TRBJ2-7, with D maybe TRBD1 (5 bases). V was clipped by 8 bases and J by 5 bases, with 19 bases between them. The germline CDR1 and CDR2 sequences are MDHEN and SYDVKM. This CDR3 contains 14 residues. The CDR3 coding sequence is TGTGCCAGCGAGAATGAGCAGGGTACCCACGAGCAGTACTTC. Its translation: CASENEQGTHEQYF.

This clonotype has just a few counts. The CDR3 nucleotides are TGCGCCAGCAGCTTGGGGGCTGGCGGGGGGCGATACAATGAGCAGTTCTTC. Amino acids: CASSLGAGGGRYNEQFF. V is TRBV5-1 and J is TRBJ2-1, with 8 positions matching TRBD2. Trimming removed 0 bases from V and 4 bases from J; junction bases left unmatched: 9. The germline CDR1 and CDR2 sequences are SGHRS and YFSETQ. The CDR3 extends over 17 amino acids.

This sequence joins TRBV28 and TRBJ1-6; D not certain. The CDR3 is 15 residues long. CDR1 and CDR2 (germline): MDHEN, SYDVKM. The V and J ends lost 2 bases and 4 bases respectively, with 9 bases between them. The CDR3 DNA reads as TGTGCCAGCAGTTTACGGGCAGTTTATAATTCACCCCTCCACTTT. This codes for CASSLRAVYNSPLHF.

In regard to this clonotype: The CDR3 carries no conserved terminal phenylalanine or tryptophan, so it likely arises from a read error. V usage is TRBV7-6 and J usage is TRBJ2-5; unclear D gene. Germline CDR1 reads SGHVS; CDR2 reads FNYEAQ. This CDR3 spans 12 amino acids. With 5 bases removed from V and 3 bases from J, the gap between germline ends came to 7 bases. CDR3 sequence reads: CASSTPEETQYL. The CDR3 DNA follows: TGTGCCAGCAGCACGCCCGAAGAGACCCAGTACTTA.

The CDR3 region has the DNA TGCGCCAGCTCCCAAAGACCGAATCTTGGGGAGACCCAGTACTTC. This encodes CASSQRPNLGETQYF. V gene TRBV5-1 combines with J gene TRBJ2-5; D remains ambiguous. The germline gives CDR1 SGHRS, CDR2 YFSETQ. The CDR3 length is 15 residues. With 7 bases removed from V and 5 bases from J, the gap between germline ends came to 21 bases.